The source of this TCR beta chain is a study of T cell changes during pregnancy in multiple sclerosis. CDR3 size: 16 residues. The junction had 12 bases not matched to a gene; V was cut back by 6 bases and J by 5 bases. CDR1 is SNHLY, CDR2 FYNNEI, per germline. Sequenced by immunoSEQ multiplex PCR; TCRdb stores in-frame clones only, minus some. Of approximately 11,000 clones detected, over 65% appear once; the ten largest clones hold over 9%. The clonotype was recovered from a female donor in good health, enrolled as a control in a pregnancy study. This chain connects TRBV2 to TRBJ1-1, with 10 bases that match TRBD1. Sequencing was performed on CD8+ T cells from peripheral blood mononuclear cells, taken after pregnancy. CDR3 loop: CASSARPGQGRTEAFF. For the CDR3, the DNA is TGTGCCAGCAGCGCACGACCGGGACAGGGGCGAACTGAAGCTTTCTTT.